This is a list of T cell receptor beta chains from one sample in a study of blood T cells in healthy people across ages. Via MiXCR, TCRdb re-called the 5' RACE reads, giving one row per CDR3 protein. The sample yields more than 1 million distinct CDR3 sequences, roughly 45% seen once. Sequencing was done on a sample of blood. These receptors all come from a woman aged 55 to 70 in good health. Both conserved end residues are part of each CDR3. The D gene is left open where the match is weak. For some rows the clone size is stated as once, few or many, or as a class when expanded; others skip it.

cdr3_nt cdr3_aa j_call d_call v_call clone_size
TGTGCCGGCAGTCAAATAAGGGCCAACGTCCTGACTTTC CAGSQIRANVLTF TRBJ2-6 NA TRBV2 NA
TGTGCCAGCAGCCAGGACCTAGCGGGAGTTGCCGGGGAGCTGTTTTTT CASSQDLAGVAGELFF TRBJ2-2 TRBD2 TRBV14 few
TGTGCCAGCAGCGGAGGCGGGACCGAGGCCTACGAGCAGTACTTC CASSGGGTEAYEQYF TRBJ2-7 NA TRBV21-1 once
TGTGCCAGCAGCCCCGACAGGACCGCGAATGAAAAACTGTTTTTT CASSPDRTANEKLFF TRBJ1-4 NA TRBV3-1 NA
TGTGCCAGCAGTTCCGTGGACAGCTCCTACAATGAGCAGTACTTC CASSSVDSSYNEQYF TRBJ2-7 NA TRBV27 NA
TGCGCCAGTAGTGACCCTAAGCGGGATACTGCAGATACGCAGTATTTT CASSDPKRDTADTQYF TRBJ2-3 TRBD2 TRBV4-1 once
TGCGCCAGCAGCAAATTACAGGGGAATGAGCAGTTCTTC CASSKLQGNEQFF TRBJ2-1 TRBD1 TRBV5-1 few
TGTGCCAGCAGCCCACGGCCGTACATTACCGGGGAGCTGTTTTTT CASSPRPYITGELFF TRBJ2-2 NA TRBV7-2 NA
TGTGCCAGCAGCGGGGGACTCCGGGATAATTCACCCCTCCACTTT CASSGGLRDNSPLHF TRBJ1-6 NA TRBV13 NA
TGTGCCAGCAGTTTATTCCGAGAGACCCAGCACTTC CASSLFRETQHF TRBJ2-5 NA TRBV28 NA
TGTGCCATCAGTGAGTCCCCAGGGGAGGGCGGGAACACTGAAGCTTTCTTT CAISESPGEGGNTEAFF TRBJ1-1 NA TRBV10-3 NA
TGTGCCAGCAGAACGCTATTAATTGGGAATCAGCCCCAGCATTTT CASRTLLIGNQPQHF TRBJ1-5 NA TRBV6-6 NA
TGTGCCAGCACCGCAGGGGACAGGGACTATGGCTACACCTTC CASTAGDRDYGYTF TRBJ1-2 TRBD1 TRBV27 NA
TGTGCCAGCAGCTTAGACTTGTCCTACGAGCAGTACTTC CASSLDLSYEQYF TRBJ2-7 NA TRBV7-9 many
TGCGCCAGCAGCTTGAACGGGCGGGTGGACACAGATACGCAGTATTTT CASSLNGRVDTDTQYF TRBJ2-3 NA TRBV5-1 few
TGCAGCGTTCAACTAGCGGGAGGCACAGATACGCAGTATTTT CSVQLAGGTDTQYF TRBJ2-3 TRBD2 TRBV29-1 NA
TGCAGTGCTAGAAATGGACTAGCGGGATCCTACGAGCAGTACTTC CSARNGLAGSYEQYF TRBJ2-7 TRBD2 TRBV20-1 NA
TGTGCCACTTTGCGAGGCTGGCCTAGATGGGGTTGGGCATCATCCCCGGGGACCTACGAGCAGTACTTC CATLRGWPRWGWASSPGTYEQYF TRBJ2-7 NA TRBV24-1 NA
TGTGCCAGCAGCGCCGGGACACCCTACGAGCAGTACTTC CASSAGTPYEQYF TRBJ2-7 NA TRBV12-3/TRBV12-4 many
TGTGCCAGCAGCCCGACTAGCGGTCAAAAGACCCAGTACTTC CASSPTSGQKTQYF TRBJ2-5 TRBD2 TRBV6-5 NA
TGCAGTGCTAGAGATCTAGCAGGGGCAATGTGGGCCCAGTACTTC CSARDLAGAMWAQYF TRBJ2-5 NA TRBV20-1 NA
TGTGCCAGCAGCTCGAAAGGCCGCTCCTACAATGAGCAGTTCTTC CASSSKGRSYNEQFF TRBJ2-1 NA TRBV2 NA
TGCAGCGCCCTCGGGGGGCTCACAGATACGCAGTATTTT CSALGGLTDTQYF TRBJ2-3 NA TRBV29-1 few
TGTGCCAGCGCCGGCAGGGCGAGCAATCAGCCCCAGCATTTT CASAGRASNQPQHF TRBJ1-5 NA TRBV27 NA
TGTGCCAGCACCTTAGGGAGGACAGGGGCCGCCTACGAGCAGTACTTC CASTLGRTGAAYEQYF TRBJ2-7 TRBD1 TRBV6-2/TRBV6-3 NA
TGTGCCAGCACCCACAGTCATACCTACAATGAGCAGTTCTTC CASTHSHTYNEQFF TRBJ2-1 NA TRBV12-3/TRBV12-4 NA
TGCAGTGCTAGAGATGACTTCTACACTGAAGCTTTCTTT CSARDDFYTEAFF TRBJ1-1 NA TRBV20-1 NA
TGTGCCAGCAGCACCCCACTTAGCGGGAGAGGACCCAATGAGCAGTTCTTC CASSTPLSGRGPNEQFF TRBJ2-1 TRBD2 TRBV14 NA
TGTGCCAGCTCCGGCGGGGTGTCATGGGAGCAGTTCTTC CASSGGVSWEQFF TRBJ2-1 NA TRBV6-2/TRBV6-3 few
TGTGCCAGCAGTTTGACAGGAATTTACGAGCAGTACTTC CASSLTGIYEQYF TRBJ2-7 NA TRBV5-1 NA
TGTGCCAGCAGTTACTCGGCCGGGGTTAGGGAGACCCAGTACTTC CASSYSAGVRETQYF TRBJ2-5 NA TRBV6-5 few
TGTGCCAGCAGCCGTTCGGGACAGAACTCCTACGAGCAGTACTTC CASSRSGQNSYEQYF TRBJ2-7 TRBD1 TRBV6-1 few
TGTGCCAGCAGTACAAGTTGGGGCGGGACTAGCGGGAGGACTAGCACCAGAGATACGCAGTATTTT CASSTSWGGTSGRTSTRDTQYF TRBJ2-3 TRBD2 TRBV28 once
TGTGCCAGCAGTTTATTGGAGTACAATGAGCAGTTCTTC CASSLLEYNEQFF TRBJ2-1 NA TRBV28 NA
TGCAGTGCCCTCTTCCGGGATCCCATTGAGCAGTACTTC CSALFRDPIEQYF TRBJ2-5 NA TRBV20-1 many
TGTGCCAGCAGTCCGGCAAGGGGACTAGCGTCCTCCTACAATGAGCAGTTCTTC CASSPARGLASSYNEQFF TRBJ2-1 TRBD2 TRBV27 NA
TGTGCCAGCAGCCTATCGGGCGGGGGATCCTACGAGCAGTTCTTC CASSLSGGGSYEQFF TRBJ2-1 TRBD2 TRBV3-1 once
TGTGCCAGCTCATCACAGGGTCTAGATGGCTACACCTTC CASSSQGLDGYTF TRBJ1-2 NA TRBV18 few
TGTGCCAGTAGTCTACAGCGGGGTCCGGGAGAGACCCAGTACTTC CASSLQRGPGETQYF TRBJ2-5 TRBD2 TRBV19 NA